These 14 T cell receptor beta chains originate from one sample sequenced in a study of blood T cell repertoires in COVID-19. Profiling relied on immunoSEQ multiplex PCR, and the TCRdb table lists in-frame clones only, not all of them. The sample yields under 200,000 clones, 60% to 85% seen once. Sequenced input: peripheral blood. Source of these receptors: a woman between 55 and 75 years old with COVID-19, enrolled during active disease.

J is TRBJ2-3 and V is TRBV19; 9 nucleotides match TRBD2. The V segment lost 5 bases and the J segment 6 bases; nucleotides outside the gene matches: 6. Looked up from germline, CDR1 is LNHDA and CDR2 is SQIVND (reference sequence). CDR3 size: 14 residues. This CDR3 is CASSLAAGGDTQYF. DNA for the CDR3: TGTGCCAGTAGTCTAGCGGCGGGGGGGGATACGCAGTATTTT.

This clone was recorded only once. The chain combines TRBV24-1 with TRBJ2-1; D possibly corresponds to TRBD2 (5 bases). The CDR3 contains 17 residues. CDR1 is KGHDR, CDR2 SFDVKD, per germline. Trimming shortened V by 5 bases and J by 0 bases, and 16 bases separated the two germline ends. The CDR3 is CATSGQTRESSYNEQFF. DNA of the CDR3: TGTGCCACCAGTGGACAAACACGGGAAAGCTCCTACAATGAGCAGTTCTTC.

This chain uses TRBV9 with TRBJ1-6, with D perhaps matching TRBD1 (5 bases). V gave up 4 bases and J gave up 6 bases, with 11 bases separating them. CDR1 and CDR2 (germline): SGDLS, YYNGEE. This CDR3 region has 14 residues. CDR3 in amino acids: CASSPDTTNSPLHF. CDR3 coding DNA: TGTGCCAGCAGCCCGGACACCACTAATTCACCCCTCCACTTT.

V usage is TRBV19 and J usage is TRBJ2-3; 12 positions match TRBD2. CDR1 is LNHDA, CDR2 SQIVND, per germline (reference sequence). With 2 bases clipped from V and 5 bases from J, the junction kept 5 bases outside the gene matches. This CDR3 region has 16 residues. The CDR3, as DNA: TGTGCCAGTAGTATACTAGCGGGAGGGGTAGGAGATACGCAGTATTTT. It encodes CASSILAGGVGDTQYF.

Remarks on this clone: A junction end diverges from the germline sequence, so it may reflect a read error. The chain uses TRBV7-7 and TRBJ2-2; D remains unclear. Germline lookup yields CDR1 SSHAT and CDR2 FNYEAQ (reference sequence). The CDR3 has 15 amino acids. CDR3 in amino acids: CASSPVALNTGELFF. Written as DNA, the CDR3 is TGTGCTAGCAGCCCCGTGGCCCTGAACACCGGGGAGCTGTTTTTT.

The table lists this clone with a few counts. The germline gene is not matched at one end of the junction; a read error may be the cause. The CDR3 spells CASSLRDRGYEDYGYTF. The CDR3 DNA sequence: TGTGCTAGCAGCTTGAGAGACAGGGGGTACGAGGACTATGGCTACACCTTC. The V and J genes are TRBV7-7 and TRBJ1-2, with TRBD1 identical over 9 bases. Germline V gene sequence: CDR1 SSHAT, CDR2 FNYEAQ (reference sequence). The CDR3 is 17 amino acids. The variable domain in full, completed from reference TRBV7-7 and TRBJ1-2, reads GAGVSQSPRYKVTKRGQDVTLRCDPISSHATLYWYQQALGQGPEFLTYFNYEAQPDKSGLPSDRFSAERPEGSISTLTIQRTEQRDSAMYRCASSLRDRGYEDYGYTFGSGTRLTVV.

J is TRBJ1-3 and V is TRBV7-8; D uncertain. V was cut by 2 bases and J by 0 bases, with 11 bases left in between. The germline gives CDR1 SGHVS, CDR2 FQNEAQ. The CDR3 is made up of 16 amino acids. The chain's CDR3 is CASSLQPGGSGNTIYF. The CDR3 DNA is TGTGCCAGCAGCTTACAGCCGGGAGGCTCTGGAAACACCATATATTTT.

The V and J genes are TRBV24-1 and TRBJ2-1, with 12 bases aligning to TRBD2. The CDR3 consists of 18 residues. The V segment lost 4 bases and the J segment 13 bases; nucleotides outside the gene matches: 19. Per germline, CDR1 KGHDR and CDR2 SFDVKD. The CDR3, as DNA: TGTGCCACCAGTGACCACGACAGGGCTAGCGGGAGGGCCGGTGACCAGTTCTTC. The encoded protein is CATSDHDRASGRAGDQFF.

The chain uses TRBV6-5 and TRBJ2-2; no clear D gene. The germline V gene encodes CDR1 MNHEY and CDR2 SVGAGI. The CDR3 sequence is 13 residues long. V lost 6 bases, J lost 6 bases, and 11 bases lay in between. Written as DNA, the CDR3 is TGTGCCAGCAGCCGACCCGGGTCCGGGGAGCTGTTTTTT. Amino acid sequence: CASSRPGSGELFF.

This rearrangement joins TRBV28 to TRBJ2-7, with TRBD2 matching over 8 bases. In germline, CDR1 is MDHEN, CDR2 SYDVKM. The V segment lost 2 bases and the J segment 5 bases; nucleotides outside the gene matches: 11. The CDR3 runs to 16 residues. CDR3 sequence reads: CASSLKRSGSLDEQYF. In DNA, the CDR3 is TGTGCCAGCAGTTTAAAAAGGAGCGGGAGTTTGGACGAGCAGTACTTC.

The chain links TRBV7-2 to TRBJ2-7; D call uncertain. From germline, CDR1 is SGHTA and CDR2 FQGNSA. Deletions cut 5 bases from V and 3 bases from J, with 11 bases between. The CDR3 has 13 amino acids. The CDR3 loop is CASSVYNSYEQYV. CDR3 coding DNA: TGTGCCAGCAGCGTATATAACAGCTACGAGCAGTACGTC.

V is TRBV29-1 and J is TRBJ1-4; tentatively, D is TRBD1 (6 bases). The V end was cut by 3 bases, the J end by 5 bases, with 13 bases between. Per the germline V gene, CDR1 is SQVTM and CDR2 is ANQGSEA. CDR3 length: 14 amino acids. The CDR3 DNA reads TGCAGCGTTGAGGACCGGGACACAAATGAAAAACTGTTTTTT. Translation: CSVEDRDTNEKLFF.

The chain combines TRBV9 with TRBJ2-5; 7 positions match TRBD1. There are 16 residues in the CDR3. CDR1 is SGDLS, CDR2 YYNGEE, per germline. Germline trimming cut 4 bases from V and 1 base from J; bases unmatched to any gene: 10. The CDR3 DNA follows: TGTGCCAGCAGCATTACCGGGACAGAGTCCCAAGAGACCCAGTACTTC. Translated: CASSITGTESQETQYF.

The chain couples TRBV5-4 to TRBJ2-1; D gene unclear. V lost 0 bases to trimming and J lost 7 bases, with 5 bases between them. Germline V CDR1 and CDR2: SGHNT, YYREEE (reference sequence). The CDR3 contains 12 residues. The CDR3 DNA sequence: TGTGCCAGCAGCTTGGTCGTAAATGAGCAGTTCTTC. Residues: CASSLVVNEQFF.